Sequencing of this T cell receptor beta chain was carried out in a study of post-analysis software for immune sequencing data. Study-wide results and limits: Multiple sclerosis was associated with a significant reduction in normalized Chao1 diversity relative to controls. Those samples that were prepared in the same batch co-clustered strongly by F measure. TRBV5-6, TRBV5-1 and TRBV20-1 were among 4 or 5 TRBV segments more frequent in patients than controls.

The TCR beta cDNA libraries contained unique molecular identifiers. Each batch of roughly 0.95 to 10 million T cells produced hundreds of thousands of cDNA molecules. Each CDR3 protein gets one entry after TCRdb re-called the PCR reads with MiXCR. The sample has hundreds of thousands of distinct CDR3 sequences, around 40% seen once. About this clonotype itself: The antigen is unknown.

CDR1 and CDR2 from the germline V gene are SNHLY and FYNNEI. The CDR3 is 15 residues long. The ends lost 5 bases at V and 7 bases at J; junction bases unmatched: 6. The sequenced material came from blood. The gene calls are TRBV2 and TRBJ2-1; TRBD1 matches at 12 bases. The sequence was obtained from a girl aged 5 to 17 with multiple sclerosis. The CDR3, as DNA: TGTGCCAGCAGTAAGGGACAGGGGGCTTGGAATGAGCAGTTCTTC. This sequence encodes CASSKGQGAWNEQFF.